This T cell receptor (beta chain) was sequenced during a study of T cell responses to AZD1222 COVID-19 vaccine. TCRdb's copy holds only in-frame clones and misses some; the assay was immunoSEQ multiplex PCR. This table holds roughly 150,000 clones, 85% to 95% found once. The study, taken as a whole, reports: Seropositivity was recorded at baseline in only a handful of AZD1222 recipients. Only after the peak T cell response were repertoires sampled. Donor demographics were predominantly white British with a female majority; clonal diversity may be underestimated.

About this clone itself: Antigen specificity is unknown.

The CDR3 is 15 amino acids. The V segment lost 6 bases and the J segment 4 bases; nucleotides outside the gene matches: 6. Germline V lookup: CDR1 MNHEY, CDR2 SVGAGI. Researchers grouped second doses given at about 4 or about 12 weeks into one pool. The chain recombines TRBV6-5 with TRBJ1-3; TRBD1 agrees at 10 bases. This receptor was identified in an adult who received the AZD1222 COVID-19 vaccine. The starting material was peripheral blood, obtained 28 days after the second AZD1222 dose. The CDR3 nucleotides are TGTGCCAGCAGGACAGGGGGCTCTAAAGGAAACACCATATATTTT. Encoded protein: CASRTGGSKGNTIYF.